Following are 14 T cell receptor beta chains from one sample sequenced in a study of blood T cell repertoires in COVID-19. The data were produced by immunoSEQ multiplex PCR, yet TCRdb's version contains in-frame clones alone and is incomplete. The sample has hundreds of thousands of clones, approximately 86% seen once; the top ten hold around 1%. The sample comprised PBMCs or T cells enriched from blood (not recorded which). These receptors were obtained from a woman aged 30 to 39 who had recovered from COVID-19.

The rearrangement links TRBV10-3 to TRBJ2-1; TRBD2 is a possible D gene (6 bases). CDR1 and CDR2 (germline): ENHRY, SYGVKD. Trimming removed 11 bases at V and 0 bases at J, with 8 bases between. The CDR3 runs to 12 residues. CDR3: CASGGSYNEQFF. The CDR3 DNA is TGTGCCTCCGGGGGCTCCTACAATGAGCAGTTCTTC.

The chain combines TRBV28 with TRBJ1-1; possible D gene TRBD1, 5 bases. Germline CDR1 is MDHEN and CDR2 is SYDVKM. Trimming took off 6 bases at V and 0 bases at J, with 14 bases between the two ends. The CDR3 is 15 amino acids. The CDR3 DNA reads as TGTGCCAGCAGCCAAGTACAGGTGATGAACACTGAAGCTTTCTTT. This gives the protein CASSQVQVMNTEAFF.

This clone was seen only a few times. The chain carries TRBV5-4 and TRBJ1-2; TRBD1 is a possible D gene (5 bases). This CDR3 region has 15 residues. Germline V gene lookup returns CDR1 SGHNT and CDR2 YYREEE (reference sequence). The germline V and J ends were trimmed by 4 bases and 4 bases, with 17 bases remaining between them. CDR3 region: CASSPGQVGLYGYTF. The CDR3 region has the DNA TGTGCCAGCAGCCCAGGACAAGTTGGGCTCTATGGCTACACCTTC.

The rearrangement uses TRBV4-3 and TRBJ2-1; 8 nucleotides align to TRBD2. V was pared by 0 bases and J by 4 bases, with 8 bases of the junction left unmatched. CDR1 and CDR2 (germline): LGHNA, YSLEER. The CDR3 has 17 residues. The CDR3 loop is CASSQDQASGRYNEQFF. The CDR3 DNA follows: TGCGCCAGCAGCCAAGATCAGGCTAGCGGGCGTTACAATGAGCAGTTCTTC.

CDR3 DNA: TGTGCCAGCACCCGGGGGGGGAGGGTGAACTATGGCTACACCTTC. Translated, it gives CASTRGGRVNYGYTF. The rearrangement joins TRBV7-8 to TRBJ1-2; perhaps TRBD1 as D (5 bases). The germline V gene encodes CDR1 SGHVS and CDR2 FQNEAQ. Trimming took off 7 bases at V and 2 bases at J, with 17 bases between the two ends. The CDR3 is made up of 15 amino acids.

Points on this clone: In the same sample, other DNA sequences code for this CDR3. The chain recombines TRBV7-2 with TRBJ2-7, with 7 bases that match TRBD1. With 8 bases clipped from V and 1 base from J, the junction kept 8 bases outside the gene matches. Germline V gene sequence: CDR1 SGHTA, CDR2 FQGNSA. The CDR3 has 14 residues. This CDR3 is CASSLAGGSYEQYF. In nucleotides, the CDR3 is TGTGCCAGCTCGCTTGCAGGGGGTTCCTACGAGCAGTACTTC.

This rearrangement joins TRBV19 to TRBJ2-2; perhaps TRBD2 as D (5 bases). Per the germline V gene, CDR1 is LNHDA and CDR2 is SQIVND (reference sequence). V was trimmed by 9 bases and J by 5 bases, leaving 19 bases between them. The CDR3 sequence is 15 residues long. The CDR3 DNA follows: TGTGCCAGCAATTCCGGGGAAAGGTTGACCGGGGAGCTGTTTTTT. Its protein is CASNSGERLTGELFF.

The chain recombines TRBV6-1 with TRBJ1-1; a weak D match, TRBD1 (6 bases). The ends were cut back, 2 bases at V and 6 bases at J, with 13 bases in the middle. In germline, CDR1 is MNHNS, CDR2 SASEGT. CDR3 size: 14 residues. CDR3 DNA: TGTGCCAGCAGTGAACAGGGGCAGGGCGCTGAAGCTTTCTTT. It encodes CASSEQGQGAEAFF.

The V call is TRBV24-1, the J call TRBJ1-3; tentative D call: TRBD1 (5 bases). CDR1 and CDR2 from the germline V gene are KGHDR and SFDVKD. The ends were cut back, 0 bases at V and 0 bases at J, with 17 bases in the middle. The CDR3 consists of 19 residues. CDR3 residues: CATSDLRGKGPYSGNTIYF. The CDR3 DNA sequence: TGTGCCACCAGTGATTTGAGGGGTAAAGGACCCTACTCTGGAAACACCATATATTTT.

The chain carries TRBV19 and TRBJ1-2; D not resolved. The V end was cut by 7 bases, the J end by 4 bases, with 16 bases between. Germline lookup yields CDR1 LNHDA and CDR2 SQIVND (reference sequence). The CDR3 consists of 14 residues. The CDR3, as DNA: TGTGCCAGTATGGGCCAGGCAACCTTCTATGGCTACACCTTC. Translated: CASMGQATFYGYTF. Filled out from reference TRBV19 and TRBJ1-2, the complete variable domain reads DGGITQSPKYLFRKEGQNVTLSCEQNLNHDAMYWYRQDPGQGLRLIYYSQIVNDFQKGDIAEGYSVSREKKESFPLTVTSAQKNPTAFYLCASMGQATFYGYTFGSGTRLTVV.

The V call is TRBV28, the J call TRBJ1-1; D ambiguous. Germline CDR1 MDHEN, CDR2 SYDVKM. CDR3 size: 16 residues. V dropped 2 bases and J dropped 3 bases, with 16 bases sitting between them. CDR3 coding DNA: TGTGCCAGCAGTTTAGGCGGCTTCTACGTGGACACTGAAGCTTTCTTT. Residues: CASSLGGFYVDTEAFF.

This chain joins TRBV5-8 and TRBJ1-2, with D possibly being TRBD1 (6 bases). Germline V lookup: CDR1 SGHTS, CDR2 YDEGEE. The CDR3 sequence is 15 residues long. V was pared by 1 base and J by 3 bases, with 13 bases between. Here the CDR3 DNA reads TGTGCCAGCAGCTTGCAGGACAGAAACTACTATGGCTACACCTTC. It yields the protein CASSLQDRNYYGYTF.

The chain recombines TRBV9 with TRBJ2-7; TRBD2 aligns across 7 bases. Germline V lookup: CDR1 SGDLS, CDR2 YYNGEE. This CDR3 is 14 amino acids long. Trimming removed 0 bases from V and 2 bases from J; junction bases left unmatched: 2. CDR3 nucleotide sequence: TGTGCCAGCAGCGTAGACGGACTAGCCTACGAGCAGTACTTC. This gives the protein CASSVDGLAYEQYF.

This clone came up once. This chain uses TRBV12-2 with TRBJ1-2; the table gives TRBD1 as D, unverified against the DNA. TRBV12-2 is a recognized pseudogene. CDR3 length: 14 amino acids. CDR3 DNA sequence: TGTGCAAGTCGCTTTGAACAGGGTAGACGAGGCTACACCTTC. The encoded protein is CASRFEQGRRGYTF.